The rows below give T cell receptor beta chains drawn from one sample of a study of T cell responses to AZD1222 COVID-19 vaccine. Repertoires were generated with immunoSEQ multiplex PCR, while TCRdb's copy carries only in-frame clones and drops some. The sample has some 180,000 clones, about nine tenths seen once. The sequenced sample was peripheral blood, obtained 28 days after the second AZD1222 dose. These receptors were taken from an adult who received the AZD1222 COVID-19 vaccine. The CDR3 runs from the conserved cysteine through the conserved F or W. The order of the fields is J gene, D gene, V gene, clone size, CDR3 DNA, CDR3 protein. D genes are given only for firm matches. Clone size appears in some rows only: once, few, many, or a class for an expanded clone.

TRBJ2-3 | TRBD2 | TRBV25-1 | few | TGTGCCAGCAGTCCCTTTCTGCTAGCGGGAGACGGGGATACGCAGTATTTT | CASSPFLLAGDGDTQYF
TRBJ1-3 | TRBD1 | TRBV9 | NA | TGTGCCAGCAGCGTAGCGACAGGGAGAGGTCGGACCATATATTTT | CASSVATGRGRTIYF
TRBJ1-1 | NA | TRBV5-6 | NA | TGTGCCAGCACCATGACTTGGGGGGCTCTGAACACTGAAGCTTTCTTT | CASTMTWGALNTEAFF
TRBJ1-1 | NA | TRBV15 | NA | TGTGCCACCACGTCATTACGGACTGAAGCTTTCTTT | CATTSLRTEAFF
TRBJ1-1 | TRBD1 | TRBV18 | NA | TGTGCCAGCTCACCAAGGCAGGGGGCGAGGACTGAAGCTTTCTTT | CASSPRQGARTEAFF
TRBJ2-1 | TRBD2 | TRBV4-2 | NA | TGTGCCAGCAGCCGAGACACTAGCGGGGGGCGCCGTGGTGAGCAGTTCTTC | CASSRDTSGGRRGEQFF
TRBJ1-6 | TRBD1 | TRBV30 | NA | TGTGCCTACCTCAGGGGGAGATATAATTCACCCCTCCACTTT | CAYLRGRYNSPLHF
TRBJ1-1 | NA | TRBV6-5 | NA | TGTGCCAGCAGTTACTACGGGGGGAATACTGAAGCTTTCTTT | CASSYYGGNTEAFF
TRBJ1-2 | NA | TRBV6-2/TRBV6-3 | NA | TGTGCCAGCAGTTACTCGATGGGGGGCATTACTGGGGACTATGGCTACACCTTC | CASSYSMGGITGDYGYTF
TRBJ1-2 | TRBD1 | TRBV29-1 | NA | TGCAGCGTCCCCGGACAGGCGAACTATGGCTACACCTTC | CSVPGQANYGYTF
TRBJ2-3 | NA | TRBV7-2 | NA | TGTGCCAGCAGCCAAGGGCGTTGGATCACAGATACGCAGTATTTT | CASSQGRWITDTQYF
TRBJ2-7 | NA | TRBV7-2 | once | TGTGCCAGCAGCTCCAACTACGAGCAGTACTTC | CASSSNYEQYF
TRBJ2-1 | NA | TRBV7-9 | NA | TGTGCCAGCAGCCAAGGGCCGGCGGGTGAGCAGTTCTTC | CASSQGPAGEQFF
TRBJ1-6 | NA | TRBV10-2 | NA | TGCGCCAGCAGTGAGTCCGGGGGGCGGAATTCACCCCTCCACTTT | CASSESGGRNSPLHF
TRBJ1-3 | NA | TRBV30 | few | TGTGCCTGGAGTGTACTCTCCCTTTGGCAGTCCCCTGGAAACACCATATATTTT | CAWSVLSLWQSPGNTIYF
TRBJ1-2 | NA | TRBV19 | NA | TGTGCCAGTAGTATGGGAGTCGACTATGGCTACACCTTC | CASSMGVDYGYTF
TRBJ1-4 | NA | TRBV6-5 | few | TGTGCCAGCAGTCCAGCCTCTAGGGAAAAACTGTTTTTT | CASSPASREKLFF
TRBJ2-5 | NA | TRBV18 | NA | TGTGCCAGCTCACCGACACGACAGCAGCAAGAGACCCAGTACTTC | CASSPTRQQQETQYF
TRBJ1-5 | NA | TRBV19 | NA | TGTGCCAGTAGTCTGACGGATTATAGCAATCAGCCCCAGCATTTT | CASSLTDYSNQPQHF
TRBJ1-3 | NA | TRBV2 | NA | TGTGCCAGCAGTAACTCTGGAAACACCATATATTTT | CASSNSGNTIYF
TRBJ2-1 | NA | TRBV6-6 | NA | TGTGCCAGCAGTTACGGGGGGACTGGAGACAATGAGCAGTTCTTC | CASSYGGTGDNEQFF
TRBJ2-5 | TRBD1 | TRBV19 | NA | TGTGCCAGTAGTACGACAGGGTTGGAGACCCAGTACTTC | CASSTTGLETQYF
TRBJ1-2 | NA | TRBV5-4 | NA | TGTGCCAGCAGCTTCGGTCAGAGCCCTAACTATGGCTACACCTTC | CASSFGQSPNYGYTF
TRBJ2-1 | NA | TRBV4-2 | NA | TGTGCCAGCAGCCAAGTGCCTACGGGGGTCGACAATGAGCAGTTCTTC | CASSQVPTGVDNEQFF
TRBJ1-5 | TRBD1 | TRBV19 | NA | TGTGCCAGTAGTATGGCGGGTACAGGGGTTCAGCCCCAGCATTTT | CASSMAGTGVQPQHF
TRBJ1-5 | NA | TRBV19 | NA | TGTGCCAGTAGTATTGCGGGACAGCCCCAGCATTTT | CASSIAGQPQHF
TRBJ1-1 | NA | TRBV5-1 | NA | TGCGCCAGCAGCTTCGAAGGTCCTCGAGCTTTCTTT | CASSFEGPRAFF
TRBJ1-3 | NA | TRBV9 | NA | TGTGCCAGCAGCGAGGAAAAGGGGACGAGGTCTGGAAACACCATATATTTT | CASSEEKGTRSGNTIYF